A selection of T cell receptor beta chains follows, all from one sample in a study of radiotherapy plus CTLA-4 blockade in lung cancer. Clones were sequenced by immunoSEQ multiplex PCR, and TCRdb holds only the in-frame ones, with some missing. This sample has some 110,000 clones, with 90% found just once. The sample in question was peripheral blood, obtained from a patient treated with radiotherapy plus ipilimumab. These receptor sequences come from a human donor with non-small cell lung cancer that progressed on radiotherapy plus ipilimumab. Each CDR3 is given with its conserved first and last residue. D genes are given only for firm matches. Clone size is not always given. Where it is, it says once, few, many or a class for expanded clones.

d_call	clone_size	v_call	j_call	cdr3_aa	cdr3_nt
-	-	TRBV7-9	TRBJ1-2	CASSPSNYGYTF	TGTGCCAGCAGCCCCTCTAACTATGGCTACACCTTC
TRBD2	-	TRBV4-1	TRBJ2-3	CASSGLAGVGDTQYF	TGCGCCAGCAGCGGACTAGCGGGAGTTGGAGATACGCAGTATTTT
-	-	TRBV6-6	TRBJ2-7	CASSYGLASYYEQYF	TGTGCCAGCAGTTACGGCCTAGCGAGTTACTACGAGCAGTACTTC
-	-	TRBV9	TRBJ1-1	CASSARDTWNTEAFF	TGTGCCAGCAGCGCCCGGGACACCTGGAACACTGAAGCTTTCTTT
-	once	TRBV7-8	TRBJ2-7	CASSLGAYQNSYEQYF	TGTGCCAGCAGCTTAGGCGCCTACCAAAATTCCTACGAGCAGTACTTC
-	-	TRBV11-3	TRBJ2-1	CASSLKLSNEQFF	TGTGCCAGCAGCTTAAAACTGTCTAATGAGCAGTTCTTC
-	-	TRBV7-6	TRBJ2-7	CASSLAFNSYEQYF	TGTGCCAGCAGCTTAGCCTTCAACTCCTACGAGCAGTACTTC
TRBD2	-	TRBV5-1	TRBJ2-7	CASSLMTSSTTYEQYF	TGCGCCAGCAGCTTGATGACTAGCTCCACGACCTACGAGCAGTACTTC
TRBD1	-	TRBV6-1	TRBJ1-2	CASREDRGQGYTF	TGTGCCAGCAGGGAAGACAGGGGGCAAGGCTACACCTTC
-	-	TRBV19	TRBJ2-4	CASSIGGHQRAKNIQYF	TGTGCCAGTAGTATAGGAGGCCACCAGCGAGCCAAAAACATTCAGTACTTC
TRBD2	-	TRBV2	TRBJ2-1	CASGTSGRDEQFF	TGTGCCAGTGGGACTAGCGGGAGGGATGAGCAGTTCTTC
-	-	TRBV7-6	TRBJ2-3	CASSYSGRTDTQYF	TGTGCCAGCAGCTACAGCGGGCGGACAGATACGCAGTATTTT
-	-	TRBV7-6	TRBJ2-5	CASSLGTPFIQETQYF	TGTGCCAGCAGCTTAGGCACACCGTTCATACAAGAGACCCAGTACTTC
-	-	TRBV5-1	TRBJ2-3	CASSFGGGGTDTQYF	TGCGCCAGCAGCTTCGGGGGAGGTGGGACAGATACGCAGTATTTT
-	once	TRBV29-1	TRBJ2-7	CSVESGNEQYF	TGCAGCGTTGAATCCGGTAACGAGCAGTACTTC
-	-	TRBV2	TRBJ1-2	CASRPGGDYGYTF	TGTGCCAGCAGGCCGGGGGGTGACTATGGCTACACCTTC
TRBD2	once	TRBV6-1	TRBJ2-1	CASSEGGGTKEFF	TGTGCCAGCAGTGAAGGGGGGGGGACTAAGGAGTTCTTC
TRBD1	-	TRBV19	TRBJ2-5	CASSGDRGQYF	TGTGCCAGTAGTGGGGACAGGGGTCAGTACTTC
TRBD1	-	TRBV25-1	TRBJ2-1	CAKKQGPTYNEQFF	TGTGCCAAGAAACAGGGGCCAACCTACAATGAGCAGTTCTTC
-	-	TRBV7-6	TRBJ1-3	CASSLVPISGNTIYF	TGTGCCAGCAGCTTAGTCCCGATCTCTGGAAACACCATATATTTT
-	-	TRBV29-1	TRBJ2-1	CSVAITGSYNEQFF	TGCAGCGTTGCGATAACAGGATCCTACAATGAGCAGTTCTTC
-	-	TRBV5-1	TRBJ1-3	CASSLTGFEGGNTIYF	TGCGCCAGCAGCTTGACTGGCTTCGAAGGTGGAAACACCATATATTTT
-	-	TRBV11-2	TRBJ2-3	CASSPGVQIRADTQYF	TGTGCCAGCAGCCCCGGGGTCCAGATCAGGGCAGATACGCAGTATTTT
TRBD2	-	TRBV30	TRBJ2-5	CAWSAGLAGIQETQYF	TGTGCCTGGAGTGCTGGCCTAGCGGGTATCCAAGAGACCCAGTACTTC
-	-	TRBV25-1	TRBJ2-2	CASSDELGRKTGELFF	TGTGCCAGCAGTGACGAATTAGGGCGAAAGACCGGGGAGCTGTTTTTT
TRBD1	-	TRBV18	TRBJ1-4	CASSQGAGATNEKLFF	TGTGCCAGCTCACAGGGGGCCGGTGCAACTAATGAAAAACTGTTTTTT
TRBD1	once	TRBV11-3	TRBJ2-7	CASTRTGLGLEYEQYF	TGTGCCAGCACCCGGACAGGGCTCGGACTTGAATACGAGCAGTACTTC